Listed below are T cell receptor beta chains from one sample, sequenced in a study of CD8 T cells in Susac syndrome. TCRdb recomputed calls from the immunoSEQ multiplex PCR reads with MiXCR, one row per CDR3 protein. The sample includes 80,000 or so distinct CDR3 sequences, under 95% of them seen just once. Sequenced: CD4+ T cells from PBMCs. Receptors originate from a human donor with Susac syndrome. The CDR3 runs from the conserved cysteine through the conserved F or W. A D gene is named only where the DNA matches it firmly. Size is omitted from some rows. Given values are once, few, many or a class for expanded clones.

v_gene: TRBV20-1; len: 15; abundance: once; j_gene: TRBJ2-2; d_gene: .; CDR3nt: TGCAGTGCTAGTACTTTCGGCGTGAACACCGGGGAGCTGTTTTTT; CDR3aa: CSASTFGVNTGELFF
v_gene: TRBV20-1; len: 18; abundance: .; j_gene: TRBJ1-6; d_gene: TRBD1; CDR3nt: TGCAGTGCTAGAGCCCGGCGGGTCGGGACAGCGTTGAATTCACCCCTCCACTTT; CDR3aa: CSARARRVGTALNSPLHF
v_gene: TRBV7-7; len: 16; abundance: .; j_gene: TRBJ2-2; d_gene: TRBD1; CDR3nt: TGTGCCAGCAGCTTGAGACAGGGAAGCGGCACCGGGGAGCTGTTTTTT; CDR3aa: CASSLRQGSGTGELFF
v_gene: TRBV25-1; len: 17; abundance: .; j_gene: TRBJ2-7; d_gene: .; CDR3nt: TGTGCCAGCAGTGAATTTGGGGTCCGGGGAACCTCCTACGAGCAGTACTTC; CDR3aa: CASSEFGVRGTSYEQYF
v_gene: TRBV6-2/TRBV6-3; len: 16; abundance: .; j_gene: TRBJ2-1; d_gene: TRBD2; CDR3nt: TGTGCCAGCAGTTCCTTAGGGCGGGGGGGCCGGAATGAGCAGTTCTTC; CDR3aa: CASSSLGRGGRNEQFF
v_gene: TRBV7-9; len: 15; abundance: once; j_gene: TRBJ2-5; d_gene: .; CDR3nt: TGTGCCAGCAGCCTAGTGGGGGACGCCACGAGGACCCAGTACTTC; CDR3aa: CASSLVGDATRTQYF
v_gene: TRBV18; len: 14; abundance: .; j_gene: TRBJ1-2; d_gene: .; CDR3nt: TGTGCCAGCTCACCGAGTCGGCAGGCCTATGGCTACACCTTC; CDR3aa: CASSPSRQAYGYTF
v_gene: TRBV20-1; len: 14; abundance: .; j_gene: TRBJ2-1; d_gene: TRBD2; CDR3nt: TGCAGTGTAACCGGGACTAGGCTCTCCGGTGAGCAGTTCTTC; CDR3aa: CSVTGTRLSGEQFF
v_gene: TRBV24-1; len: 17; abundance: .; j_gene: TRBJ2-1; d_gene: TRBD2; CDR3nt: TGTGCCACCAGTGACGAAACCGGACTAGCGGGGGACAATGAGCAGTTCTTC; CDR3aa: CATSDETGLAGDNEQFF
v_gene: TRBV4-3; len: 15; abundance: .; j_gene: TRBJ1-4; d_gene: .; CDR3nt: TGCGCCAGCAGCCTAAGGGGAAACAGGGTCGAAAAACTGTTTTTT; CDR3aa: CASSLRGNRVEKLFF
v_gene: TRBV2; len: 12; abundance: .; j_gene: TRBJ1-1; d_gene: TRBD1; CDR3nt: TGTGCCAAAAACAGGGGGCGGACTGAAGCTTTCTTT; CDR3aa: CAKNRGRTEAFF
v_gene: TRBV15; len: 14; abundance: once; j_gene: TRBJ1-2; d_gene: .; CDR3nt: TGTGCCACCAGCAGAGATTCGTCGGGGAATGGCTACACCTTC; CDR3aa: CATSRDSSGNGYTF
v_gene: TRBV5-1; len: 14; abundance: .; j_gene: TRBJ2-2; d_gene: .; CDR3nt: TGCGCCAGCAGCATTGACAGGAACACCGGGGAGCTGTTTTTT; CDR3aa: CASSIDRNTGELFF
v_gene: TRBV5-1; len: 14; abundance: once; j_gene: TRBJ2-1; d_gene: .; CDR3nt: TGCGCCAGCAGCTTGGCGGAGAGCTACAATGAGCAGTTCTTC; CDR3aa: CASSLAESYNEQFF
v_gene: TRBV6-4; len: 14; abundance: .; j_gene: TRBJ2-3; d_gene: TRBD1; CDR3nt: TGTGCCAGCAGTGGGACAGGGGGCACAGATACGCAGTATTTT; CDR3aa: CASSGTGGTDTQYF
v_gene: TRBV4-3; len: 13; abundance: .; j_gene: TRBJ1-4; d_gene: .; CDR3nt: TGCGCCAGCAGCCAGAGGCGAGGGGAAAAACTGTTTTTT; CDR3aa: CASSQRRGEKLFF
v_gene: TRBV7-2; len: 14; abundance: .; j_gene: TRBJ2-7; d_gene: .; CDR3nt: TGTGCCAGCATCAGTCAGCGGGTCTCCTACGAGCAGTACTTC; CDR3aa: CASISQRVSYEQYF
v_gene: TRBV6-6; len: 11; abundance: .; j_gene: TRBJ2-3; d_gene: .; CDR3nt: TGTGCCAGCAGTTTGGCAGATACGCAGTATTTT; CDR3aa: CASSLADTQYF
v_gene: TRBV12-3/TRBV12-4; len: 14; abundance: .; j_gene: TRBJ2-5; d_gene: TRBD1; CDR3nt: TGTGCCAGCAGGGTAGGACAGGCCCAAGAGACCCAGTACTTC; CDR3aa: CASRVGQAQETQYF
v_gene: TRBV20-1; len: 14; abundance: .; j_gene: TRBJ2-6; d_gene: .; CDR3nt: TGCAGTGCTAGAGATCAACGAGGGGCCAACGTCCTGACTTTC; CDR3aa: CSARDQRGANVLTF
v_gene: TRBV29-1; len: 16; abundance: .; j_gene: TRBJ2-5; d_gene: .; CDR3nt: TGCAGCGCCTCGAGAACCCTGGGGCCTCGGGGAGAGACCCAGTACTTC; CDR3aa: CSASRTLGPRGETQYF
v_gene: TRBV10-3; len: 13; abundance: .; j_gene: TRBJ2-3; d_gene: .; CDR3nt: TGTGCCATCAACCCCGATCCCACAGATACGCAGTATTTT; CDR3aa: CAINPDPTDTQYF
v_gene: TRBV7-3; len: 14; abundance: .; j_gene: TRBJ2-7; d_gene: TRBD1; CDR3nt: TGTGCCAGCAGCTTAGCACAGGGGTTCGACGAGCAGTACTTC; CDR3aa: CASSLAQGFDEQYF
v_gene: TRBV4-2; len: 12; abundance: .; j_gene: TRBJ2-1; d_gene: .; CDR3nt: TGTGCCAGCAGCCAAGATTTGGAGGAGCAGTTCTTC; CDR3aa: CASSQDLEEQFF
v_gene: TRBV3-1; len: 14; abundance: .; j_gene: TRBJ1-1; d_gene: .; CDR3nt: TGTGCCAGCAGCCACGGGGATACGAACACTGAAGCTTTCTTT; CDR3aa: CASSHGDTNTEAFF
v_gene: TRBV6-1; len: 13; abundance: few; j_gene: TRBJ1-1; d_gene: .; CDR3nt: TGTGCCAGCAGTGAAACAGGGACCACTGAAGCTTTCTTT; CDR3aa: CASSETGTTEAFF
v_gene: TRBV27; len: 17; abundance: .; j_gene: TRBJ2-7; d_gene: TRBD1; CDR3nt: TGTGCCAGCAGCGTCACCCTCATGGACAGGGCCGGCTACGAGCAGTACTTC; CDR3aa: CASSVTLMDRAGYEQYF
v_gene: TRBV11-3; len: 13; abundance: few; j_gene: TRBJ1-1; d_gene: .; CDR3nt: TGTGCCAGCAGCTTTCAGGGGAACACTGAAGCTTTCTTT; CDR3aa: CASSFQGNTEAFF
v_gene: TRBV20-1; len: 15; abundance: .; j_gene: TRBJ1-4; d_gene: .; CDR3nt: TGCAGTGCTCCTGAGATGGGGGAAGGGAGTGAAAAACTGTTTTTT; CDR3aa: CSAPEMGEGSEKLFF
v_gene: TRBV5-1; len: 14; abundance: .; j_gene: TRBJ1-1; d_gene: .; CDR3nt: TGCGCCAGCAGCATTCAACAGGAGAACACTGAAGCTTTCTTT; CDR3aa: CASSIQQENTEAFF
v_gene: TRBV15; len: 16; abundance: .; j_gene: TRBJ2-1; d_gene: TRBD2; CDR3nt: TGTGCCACCAGCAGAGAGCGCGGGAGGGCCACGGGGGAGCAGTTCTTC; CDR3aa: CATSRERGRATGEQFF
v_gene: TRBV19; len: 18; abundance: .; j_gene: TRBJ2-6; d_gene: TRBD1; CDR3nt: TGTGCCAGTAACCCGCTCTCGGACAGGAGCTCTGGGGCCAACGTCCTGACTTTC; CDR3aa: CASNPLSDRSSGANVLTF
v_gene: TRBV4-2; len: 19; abundance: .; j_gene: TRBJ2-1; d_gene: .; CDR3nt: TGTGCCAGCAGCCTGAGCTTAGCGGCAGGGACGAGCTCCTACAATGAGCAGTTCTTC; CDR3aa: CASSLSLAAGTSSYNEQFF
v_gene: TRBV10-3; len: 16; abundance: .; j_gene: TRBJ2-3; d_gene: TRBD2; CDR3nt: TGTGCCATGAGCAGCGGGGGCCATGGGAGCACAGATACGCAGTATTTT; CDR3aa: CAMSSGGHGSTDTQYF